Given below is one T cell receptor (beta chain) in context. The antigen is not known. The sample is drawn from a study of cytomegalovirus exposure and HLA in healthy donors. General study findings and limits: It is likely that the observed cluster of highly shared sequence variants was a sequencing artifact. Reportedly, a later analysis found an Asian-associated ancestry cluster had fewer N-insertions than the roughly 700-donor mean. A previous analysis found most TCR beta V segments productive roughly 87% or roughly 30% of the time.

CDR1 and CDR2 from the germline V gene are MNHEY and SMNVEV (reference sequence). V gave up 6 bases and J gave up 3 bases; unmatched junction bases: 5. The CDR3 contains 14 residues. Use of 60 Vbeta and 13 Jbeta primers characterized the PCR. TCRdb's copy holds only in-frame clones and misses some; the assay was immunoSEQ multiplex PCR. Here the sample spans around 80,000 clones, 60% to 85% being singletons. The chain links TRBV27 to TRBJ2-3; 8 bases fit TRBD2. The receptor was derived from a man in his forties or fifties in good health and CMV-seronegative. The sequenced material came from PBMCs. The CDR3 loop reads CASSRLANTDTQYF. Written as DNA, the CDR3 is TGTGCCAGCAGCAGACTAGCGAATACAGATACGCAGTATTTT.